This is a list of T cell receptor beta chains from one sample in a study of T-cell memory formation after mild COVID-19. TCRdb independently ran MiXCR on the 5' RACE reads; one entry per CDR3 protein. The sample has hundreds of thousands of distinct CDR3 sequences, around 28% seen once. Sequenced material: PBMCs or a T cell subset sorted from them (not recorded which). The receptor set was obtained from an adult woman who had mild COVID-19 (a few samples of this study predate the infection). Cell type and time point are not known. Both conserved end residues are part of each CDR3. D genes are given only for firm matches. Only some rows state a clone size, as once, few, many or a class for expanded clones.

clone_size: few
v_call: TRBV3-1
d_call: -
j_call: TRBJ2-3
cdr3_aa: CASSQDAGTSTDTQYF
cdr3_nt: TGTGCCAGCAGCCAAGATGCAGGGACGAGCACAGATACGCAGTATTTT

clone_size: -
v_call: TRBV7-8
d_call: -
j_call: TRBJ2-3
cdr3_aa: CASTPAVGTDTQYF
cdr3_nt: TGTGCCAGCACCCCCGCGGTGGGCACAGATACGCAGTATTTT

clone_size: -
v_call: TRBV20-1
d_call: -
j_call: TRBJ1-4
cdr3_aa: CSARDPTKGGKLFF
cdr3_nt: TGCAGTGCTAGAGATCCGACGAAAGGGGGGAAACTGTTTTTT

clone_size: -
v_call: TRBV9
d_call: -
j_call: TRBJ1-6
cdr3_aa: CASSVARGMNSPLHF
cdr3_nt: TGTGCCAGCAGCGTAGCGAGAGGGATGAATTCACCCCTCCACTTT

clone_size: few
v_call: TRBV19
d_call: -
j_call: TRBJ1-5
cdr3_aa: CASNAQGQPQHF
cdr3_nt: TGTGCCAGTAACGCCCAAGGTCAGCCCCAGCATTTT

clone_size: -
v_call: TRBV3-1
d_call: -
j_call: TRBJ2-7
cdr3_aa: CASSQDSTAATAFRQYF
cdr3_nt: TGTGCCAGCAGCCAAGATAGCACGGCGGCGACTGCCTTCCGGCAGTACTTC

clone_size: many
v_call: TRBV4-2
d_call: -
j_call: TRBJ2-7
cdr3_aa: CASSPTRLVSYEQYF
cdr3_nt: TGTGCCAGCAGCCCAACCCGGCTAGTATCTTACGAGCAGTACTTC

clone_size: -
v_call: TRBV7-8
d_call: TRBD2
j_call: TRBJ2-5
cdr3_aa: CASSLVGLAGEETQYF
cdr3_nt: TGTGCCAGCAGCTTAGTGGGACTAGCGGGAGAAGAGACCCAGTACTTC

clone_size: few
v_call: TRBV6-1
d_call: TRBD2
j_call: TRBJ2-5
cdr3_aa: CASAGLGALETQYF
cdr3_nt: TGTGCCAGCGCCGGACTAGGGGCGTTAGAGACCCAGTACTTC

clone_size: -
v_call: TRBV20-1
d_call: -
j_call: TRBJ1-2
cdr3_aa: CSAPGLDGYTF
cdr3_nt: TGCAGTGCACCGGGGCTGGATGGCTACACCTTC

clone_size: -
v_call: TRBV2
d_call: TRBD2
j_call: TRBJ2-3
cdr3_aa: CASRNSGRASADTQYF
cdr3_nt: TGTGCCAGCCGGAATAGCGGGAGGGCCTCGGCGGATACGCAGTATTTT

clone_size: -
v_call: TRBV18
d_call: TRBD1
j_call: TRBJ2-1
cdr3_aa: CASSPPSQGANEQFF
cdr3_nt: TGTGCCAGCTCACCACCGTCACAGGGGGCGAATGAGCAGTTCTTC

clone_size: -
v_call: TRBV3-1
d_call: TRBD2
j_call: TRBJ2-5
cdr3_aa: CASSLSGDYQETQYF
cdr3_nt: TGTGCCAGCAGCCTTAGCGGGGATTACCAAGAGACCCAGTACTTC

clone_size: -
v_call: TRBV20-1
d_call: -
j_call: TRBJ2-5
cdr3_aa: CSARLPTGQETQYF
cdr3_nt: TGCAGTGCTAGACTCCCGACTGGACAAGAGACCCAGTACTTC

clone_size: few
v_call: TRBV27
d_call: -
j_call: TRBJ1-5
cdr3_aa: CASSRGGRGGQPQHF
cdr3_nt: TGTGCCAGCAGTCGAGGGGGTCGAGGAGGTCAGCCCCAGCATTTT

clone_size: -
v_call: TRBV5-1
d_call: -
j_call: TRBJ2-7
cdr3_aa: CASSLGGVGEGGYEQYF
cdr3_nt: TGCGCCAGCAGCTTGGGGGGTGTGGGAGAGGGCGGATACGAGCAGTACTTC